The rows below give T cell receptor beta chains drawn from one sample of a study of shared clonotypes between healthy human individuals. The method was immunoSEQ multiplex PCR; TCRdb's version includes in-frame clones alone and lacks a portion of them. The data show a few million clones, under 95% seen once. Sequencing was carried out using naive CD4+ T cells from PBMCs. The receptors shown here come from a man younger than 35 in good health. Some clones in this sample may be carry-over from other donors' samples. CDR3s include the opening cysteine and the closing phenylalanine or tryptophan.

v_call	j_call	cdr3_length	cdr3_aa
TRBV7-2	TRBJ2-2	14	CASSGGQGTGELFF
TRBV28	TRBJ2-1	16	CASFEGGRGSYNEQFF
TRBV5-4	TRBJ1-1	12	CASSSSRGEAFF
TRBV7-9	TRBJ1-4	13	CASSLNPVRRGFF
TRBV2	TRBJ2-1	14	CASRRGGQQNEQFF
TRBV6-1	TRBJ2-7	17	CASRDPRGRGLGYEQYF
TRBV13	TRBJ2-2	18	CASSSGLAGVQFHGELFF
TRBV5-1	TRBJ2-1	15	CASGQLAGAGNEQFF
TRBV11-2	TRBJ1-1	13	CASSLKMNTEAFF
TRBV4-1	TRBJ2-7	14	CASSHPGGYYEQYF
TRBV4-3	TRBJ1-4	13	CASSRREFEKLFF
TRBV27	TRBJ1-2	14	CASSLSPGAGGYTF
TRBV6-6	TRBJ2-3	15	CASRPAVASTDTQYF
TRBV19	TRBJ1-5	12	CASHVSNQPQHF
TRBV30	TRBJ1-1	13	CAWRWLGVTEAFF
TRBV28	TRBJ1-1	15	CASSFTRALGTEAFF
TRBV13	TRBJ2-2	15	CASSLRGRGTGELFF